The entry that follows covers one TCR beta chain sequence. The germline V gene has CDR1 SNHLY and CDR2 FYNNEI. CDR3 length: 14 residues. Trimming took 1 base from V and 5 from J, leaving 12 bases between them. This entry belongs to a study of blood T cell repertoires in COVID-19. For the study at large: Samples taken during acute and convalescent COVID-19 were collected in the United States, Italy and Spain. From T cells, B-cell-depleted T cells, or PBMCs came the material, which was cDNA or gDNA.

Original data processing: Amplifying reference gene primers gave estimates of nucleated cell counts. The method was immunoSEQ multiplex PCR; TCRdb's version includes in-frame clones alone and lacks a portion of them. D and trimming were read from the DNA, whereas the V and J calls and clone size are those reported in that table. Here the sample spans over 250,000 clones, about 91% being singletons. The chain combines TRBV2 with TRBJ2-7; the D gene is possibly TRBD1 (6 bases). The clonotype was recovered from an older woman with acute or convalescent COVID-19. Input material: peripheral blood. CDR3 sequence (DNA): TGTGCCAGCAGTGAAGATGGTTGGGGGCACGAGCAGTACTTC. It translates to CASSEDGWGHEQYF.